The rows below give T cell receptor beta chains drawn from one sample of a study of T cell repertoires in cytomegalovirus infection. TCRdb re-analysed the reads in MiXCR, keeping a single row per CDR3 protein. The profile covers 550,000 to 850,000 distinct CDR3 sequences, with roughly 33% appearing a single time and about 18% taken by the ten largest. These receptors lack a known antigen. Specimen: cultured PBMCs, collected from culture after CMV antigen stimulation. The receptors come from a human donor in good health (CMV status not recorded). Some clones in this sample may be carry-over from other donors' samples. Both conserved end residues are part of each CDR3. Each record gives: clone size, V gene, J gene, D gene, CDR3 DNA, CDR3 protein. A D gene is named only where the DNA matches it firmly. Clone size appears in some rows only: once, few, many, or a class for an expanded clone.

>-|TRBV5-4|TRBJ2-1|-
TGTGCCAGCAGCCAAATAAGCTCCTACAATGAGCAGTTCTTC
CASSQISSYNEQFF
>many|TRBV7-2|TRBJ2-6|TRBD2
TGTGCCAGCAGCTCAGCGGGGGGAGGCGGGGCCAACGTCCTGACTTTC
CASSSAGGGGANVLTF
>few|TRBV10-2|TRBJ2-1|-
TGCGCCAGCAGTAAGGACAGAGGGCGCAATGAGCAGTTCTTC
CASSKDRGRNEQFF
>-|TRBV6-4|TRBJ2-1|TRBD1
TGTGCCAGCAGTGACTGGACAGGAGGCGGTGAGCAGTTCTTC
CASSDWTGGGEQFF
>many|TRBV7-2|TRBJ2-7|TRBD2
TGTGCCAGCAGCCCAAGGGGAGGGACTAGCGGGATGGGCACCTACGAGCAGTACTTC
CASSPRGGTSGMGTYEQYF
>-|TRBV20-1|TRBJ1-5|-
TGCAGTGCTAGAAATCGGCGGAGCAATCAGCCCCAGCATTTT
CSARNRRSNQPQHF
>many|TRBV7-2|TRBJ1-2|-
TGTGCCAGCAGCTTAGCCGCCCAGAACTATGGCTACACCTTC
CASSLAAQNYGYTF
>-|TRBV6-8|TRBJ2-2|-
TGTGCCAGCAGTTACTTCCCGGGCCCCGAAACCGGGGAGCTGTTTTTT
CASSYFPGPETGELFF
>-|TRBV5-4|TRBJ2-3|TRBD2
TGTGCCAGCAGCGAGGGACTAGCGGGGGGCCGGGGTACGCAGTATTTT
CASSEGLAGGRGTQYF
>-|TRBV28|TRBJ2-3|TRBD2
TGTGCCAGCAGCTCACGGCGGGGGGCTAGCACAGATACGCAGTATTTT
CASSSRRGASTDTQYF
>few|TRBV5-1|TRBJ2-1|-
TGCGCCAGCAGCTTGGACTGGGGGCCACAGTTCTTC
CASSLDWGPQFF
>-|TRBV6-6|TRBJ2-1|-
TGTGCCAGCAGTTTGGGCCCCAGCGGAACAATGAAGGAGCAGTTCTTC
CASSLGPSGTMKEQFF
>many|TRBV7-2|TRBJ2-5|-
TGTGCCAGCAGCTTAGGGATAGAGACCCAGTACTTC
CASSLGIETQYF
>-|TRBV9|TRBJ2-1|-
TGTGCCAGCAGCTCCAATTCCCCGGGTAGGAGCAATGAGCAGTTCTTC
CASSSNSPGRSNEQFF
>few|TRBV2|TRBJ2-3|TRBD2
TGTGCCAGCAGTCCCACTAGCGGGGCCGGCACAGATACGCAGTATTTT
CASSPTSGAGTDTQYF
>-|TRBV6-2/TRBV6-3|TRBJ2-1|-
TGTGCCAGCAAACGGGATCGCTCCTACAATGAGCAGTTCTTC
CASKRDRSYNEQFF
>-|TRBV6-6|TRBJ1-1|TRBD1
TGTGCCAGTGCGGGACAGGAGGGGACTGAAGCTTTCTTT
CASAGQEGTEAFF
>-|TRBV20-1|TRBJ2-3|TRBD2
TGCAGTGCTAGAGGACTAGCGGGGGTTACAGATACGCAGTATTTT
CSARGLAGVTDTQYF
>-|TRBV7-2|TRBJ1-3|TRBD1
TGTGCCAGCAGCTTACAGGGGGCTAGAATTGGAAACACCATATATTTT
CASSLQGARIGNTIYF
>-|TRBV11-3|TRBJ2-1|-
TGTGCCAGCAGCTTAGGGCCAGTCGGCAATGAGCAGTTCTTC
CASSLGPVGNEQFF
>-|TRBV29-1|TRBJ1-1|TRBD1
TGCAGCGTCGGGACAGGGAAGAACACTGAAGCTTTCTTT
CSVGTGKNTEAFF
>-|TRBV20-1|TRBJ2-7|-
TGCAGTGCTAGAGATGACGGGGAGAAATACGAGCAGTACTTC
CSARDDGEKYEQYF
>-|TRBV6-2/TRBV6-3|TRBJ1-2|TRBD1
TGTGCCAGCAGCATTGACAGGGGCCGTCGTATAGCAGACTATGGCTACACCTTC
CASSIDRGRRIADYGYTF
>-|TRBV7-6|TRBJ2-1|TRBD2
TGTGCCAGCAGCTTAGCGGGAAGCGGGAGATCAAATGAGCAGTTCTTC
CASSLAGSGRSNEQFF
>-|TRBV12-3/TRBV12-4|TRBJ2-3|TRBD2
TGTGCCAGCAGCGACAAAGCGGGAGGGCCCCAAGATACGCAGTATTTT
CASSDKAGGPQDTQYF
>-|TRBV7-2|TRBJ2-4|-
TGTGCCAGCAGCTTAGCCCACCGAGGCGGAAACATTCAGTACTTC
CASSLAHRGGNIQYF
>-|TRBV19|TRBJ2-2|TRBD2
TGTGCCAGTACGGGACTAGCGGGGTCGAACACCGGGGAGCTGTTTTTT
CASTGLAGSNTGELFF
>-|TRBV20-1|TRBJ2-1|TRBD1
TGCAGTGCAGGACAGGGGTACAATGAGCAGTTCTTC
CSAGQGYNEQFF
>few|TRBV19|TRBJ2-3|-
TGTGCCAGTAGTATCTCCGTCAGCACAGATACGCAGTATTTT
CASSISVSTDTQYF
>few|TRBV20-1|TRBJ2-7|-
TGCAGTGCTAGAAACGGGGGTCAGATCAACTACGAGCAGTACTTC
CSARNGGQINYEQYF
>-|TRBV7-9|TRBJ2-1|-
TGTGCCACACAGGGTAGCTCCTACAATGAGCAGTTCTTC
CATQGSSYNEQFF
>few|TRBV20-1|TRBJ1-1|TRBD1
TGCAGTGCTATCCAAGGACAGGGGAGTTCCGCTTTCTTT
CSAIQGQGSSAFF
>once|TRBV19|TRBJ2-3|-
TGTGCCAGTAGGCTCGGGGGTGGCGGCACAGATACGCAGTATTTT
CASRLGGGGTDTQYF
>many|TRBV7-2|TRBJ2-1|TRBD2
TGTGCCAGCAGCTTAGGAGGAGGGACTAGCTACAATGAGCAGTTCTTC
CASSLGGGTSYNEQFF
>few|TRBV5-4|TRBJ2-1|TRBD2
TGTGCCAGCAGCTTGAAGCTAGCGGGTGAAAATGAGCAGTTCTTC
CASSLKLAGENEQFF
>few|TRBV6-5|TRBJ1-6|TRBD1
TGTGCCAGCAGTTACTCGACAGGGATTCTTTCACCCCTCCACTTT
CASSYSTGILSPLHF
>-|TRBV28|TRBJ2-7|TRBD1
TGTGCCAGCAACGTTTGGGGGACAGACTACGAGCAGTACTTC
CASNVWGTDYEQYF
>many|TRBV12-3/TRBV12-4|TRBJ1-2|-
TGTGCCAGCAGTTTAGGGGGTATGAACTATGGCTACACCTTC
CASSLGGMNYGYTF
>-|TRBV6-1|TRBJ1-5|-
TGTGCCAGCAGGACAGAGACAGCCAATCCCAATCAGCCCCAGCATTTT
CASRTETANPNQPQHF
>-|TRBV20-1|TRBJ1-1|-
TGCAGTGCTAGAGTCTCAAGGGCCACTGAAGCTTTCTTT
CSARVSRATEAFF
>few|TRBV2|TRBJ2-3|TRBD1
TGTGCCAGCAGCCCAAACCGACAGGGGAAGCAGTATTTT
CASSPNRQGKQYF
>few|TRBV7-9|TRBJ2-3|TRBD2
TGTGCCAGCAGCGTGACTAGCGGGGGGGTCACAGATACGCAGTATTTT
CASSVTSGGVTDTQYF
>-|TRBV9|TRBJ1-3|-
TGTGCCAGCAGCGTAGATTCTGGAGGAGACACCATATATTTT
CASSVDSGGDTIYF
>-|TRBV20-1|TRBJ2-1|TRBD2
TGCAGTGCTAGTCCCTCTCCTTGGAATAGCGGGAGTCAGTTCTTC
CSASPSPWNSGSQFF
>-|TRBV28|TRBJ2-3|-
TGTGCCAGCAGCTCCCCGGGTACCCGCACAGATACGCAGTATTTT
CASSSPGTRTDTQYF
>many|TRBV7-2|TRBJ1-1|TRBD1
TGTGCCAGCAGCTTGACAGGGGGCTATGATGAAGCTTTCTTT
CASSLTGGYDEAFF
>few|TRBV7-2|TRBJ2-3|TRBD2
TGTGCCAGCAGGCGCCCCGGGACTAGCGGGATTACGCAGTATTTT
CASRRPGTSGITQYF
>-|TRBV6-2/TRBV6-3|TRBJ2-1|TRBD2
TGTGCCAGCAGTTACCCGGCTAGCGGGAGGAGCTCCTACAATGAGCAGTTCTTC
CASSYPASGRSSYNEQFF
>-|TRBV28|TRBJ2-3|-
TGTGCCAGCACGGGGATGGATACGCAGTATTTT
CASTGMDTQYF